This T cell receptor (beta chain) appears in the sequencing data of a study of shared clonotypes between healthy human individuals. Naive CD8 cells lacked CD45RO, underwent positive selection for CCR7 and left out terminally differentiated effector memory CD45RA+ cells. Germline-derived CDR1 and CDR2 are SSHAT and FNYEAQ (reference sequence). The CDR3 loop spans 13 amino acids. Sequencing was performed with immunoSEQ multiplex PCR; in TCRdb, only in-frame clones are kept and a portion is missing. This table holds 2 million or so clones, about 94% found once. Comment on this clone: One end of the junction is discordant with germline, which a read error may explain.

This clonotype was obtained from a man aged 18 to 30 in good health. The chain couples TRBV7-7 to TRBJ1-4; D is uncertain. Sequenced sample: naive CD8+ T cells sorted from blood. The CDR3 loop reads CASSLGEGEKLFF. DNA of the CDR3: TGTGCTAGCAGCTTAGGCGAAGGGGAAAAACTGTTTTTT. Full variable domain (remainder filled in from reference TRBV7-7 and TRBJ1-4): GAGVSQSPRYKVTKRGQDVTLRCDPISSHATLYWYQQALGQGPEFLTYFNYEAQPDKSGLPSDRFSAERPEGSISTLTIQRTEQRDSAMYRCASSLGEGEKLFFGSGTQLSVL.